Listed below are T cell receptor beta chains from one sample, sequenced in a study of T cell repertoires in cytomegalovirus infection. Their antigens are not known. TCRdb called the reads again in MiXCR, with one record for every CDR3 protein. The sample carries approximately 910,000 distinct CDR3 sequences, around 30% recorded once. Here the sequenced sample was cultured CD8+ T cells from PBMCs, taken from culture after CMV antigen stimulation. The receptors were gathered from a human donor in good health (CMV status not recorded). Some clones in this sample may be carry-over from other donors' samples. Each CDR3 is given without its conserved first and last residue. Size is omitted from some rows. Given values are once, few, many or a class for expanded clones.

TRBV6-5 11 . ASSYGGQDGYT
TRBV27 11 . ASRTPGANVLT
TRBV5-1 13 . TSSLLTGSYNEQF
TRBV2 13 few ASSDGLGRTDTQY
TRBV18 16 many ASSPRGVEGARPDTQY
TRBV7-2 13 many ASSKKRGGGYEQY
TRBV20-1 8 . SAPFYGYT
TRBV5-6 13 few ASTRGTGGTYEQY
TRBV28 14 few ASTTPYRGLEQPQH
TRBV9 13 few ASSVEGQTYNEQF
TRBV24-1 14 few ATSDSPIAGQETQY
TRBV24-1 13 . ATSDFRSVEETQY
TRBV7-9 13 few ASSPSTGGTDTQY
TRBV7-6 14 many ASSLSPGHNTGELF
TRBV4-1 17 few ASSQEGSGGTISTDTQY
TRBV19 11 many ASSPTTNTEAF
TRBV7-9 12 . ASSLVGGVGTQY
TRBV29-1 8 few SVDWETQY
TRBV14 15 . ASSQPQQGLYNSPLH
TRBV5-1 10 . ASSLERAGYT
TRBV7-8 13 many ASSLDAGGGSGYT
TRBV7-9 16 few ASSSHIRRDTTYYEQY
TRBV10-3 15 . AINPDGGIPKDDEQY
TRBV20-1 12 few SARGTGGGEKLF
TRBV2 11 . ASSVTPSYEQY
TRBV7-9 13 . ASSWDTPRSTEAF
TRBV10-3 14 . AISEPGQPSGNTIY
TRBV6-8 15 . ASSVTGGVVGNQPQH
TRBV12-3/TRBV12-4 13 many ASSPGDSSYNEQF
TRBV4-3 18 . ASSQALTGTSGGPTDTQY
TRBV6-1 11 many ASSAGGAETQY
TRBV19 15 few ASSPPIAGGLPDTQY
TRBV5-6 19 many ASSLEPGLAGGLTPHNEQF
TRBV4-1 11 . ANSPSQGNEQF
TRBV12-3/TRBV12-4 10 once ATCGGPRELF
TRBV5-6 12 . ASSQDRRRDEQF
TRBV7-6 11 many ASSQAGSDTQY
TRBV4-1 12 . ASSQASGDEKLF
TRBV5-5 13 . ASSLSPLISYEQY
TRBV27 14 few ASSPRGLYSNQPQH